The rows below give T cell receptor beta chains drawn from one sample of a study of sequential checkpoint blockade in melanoma. TCRdb's table, derived via immunoSEQ multiplex PCR, lists solely in-frame clones and lacks some. The sample has about 4,600 clones; 55% are singletons. Sequences were derived from CD8+ T cells sorted from blood (inferred from file names), sampled from a patient given nivolumab and ipilimumab in sequence. The receptor source for this set is a human donor with melanoma. The CDR3 runs from the conserved cysteine through the conserved F or W. Fields, in order: V gene, D gene, clone size, J gene, CDR3 protein, CDR3 DNA. A D gene is named only where the DNA matches it firmly. Clone size is given for some rows only: seen once, a few or many times, or a class if the clone is expanded.

v_gene: TRBV11-2
d_gene: TRBD1
abundance: -
j_gene: TRBJ2-7
CDR3aa: CASSVPTGLPRGEQYF
CDR3nt: TGTGCCAGCAGCGTACCGACAGGGTTACCTAGGGGCGAGCAGTACTTC

v_gene: TRBV9
d_gene: TRBD1
abundance: -
j_gene: TRBJ2-7
CDR3aa: CASSQSTGPHEQYF
CDR3nt: TGTGCCAGCAGCCAATCGACAGGGCCCCATGAGCAGTACTTC

v_gene: TRBV25-1
d_gene: TRBD2
abundance: -
j_gene: TRBJ2-1
CDR3aa: CASRPSSGRRGSYNEQFF
CDR3nt: TGTGCCAGCAGGCCTTCTAGCGGGCGGCGGGGCTCCTACAATGAGCAGTTCTTC

v_gene: TRBV6-5
d_gene: TRBD1
abundance: few
j_gene: TRBJ2-7
CDR3aa: CASRGQGQGTYEQYF
CDR3nt: TGTGCCAGCAGGGGCCAGGGACAGGGGACCTACGAGCAGTACTTC

v_gene: TRBV25-1
d_gene: TRBD2
abundance: few
j_gene: TRBJ2-7
CDR3aa: CASTTSAFYEQYF
CDR3nt: TGTGCCAGCACGACTAGCGCTTTCTACGAGCAGTACTTC

v_gene: TRBV27
d_gene: TRBD2
abundance: -
j_gene: TRBJ2-1
CDR3aa: CASSFFAGGFTYNEQFF
CDR3nt: TGTGCCAGCAGTTTCTTTGCGGGAGGATTCACCTACAATGAGCAGTTCTTC

v_gene: TRBV9
d_gene: -
abundance: -
j_gene: TRBJ2-5
CDR3aa: CASSPEDSQETQYF
CDR3nt: TGTGCCAGCAGCCCAGAGGACAGCCAAGAGACCCAGTACTTC

v_gene: TRBV19
d_gene: -
abundance: once
j_gene: TRBJ2-5
CDR3aa: CASSIDAWGVGETQYF
CDR3nt: TGTGCCAGTAGTATAGATGCTTGGGGGGTAGGGGAGACCCAGTACTTC

v_gene: TRBV10-3
d_gene: TRBD1
abundance: once
j_gene: TRBJ2-7
CDR3aa: CAISESTGGYSEQYF
CDR3nt: TGTGCCATCAGTGAGTCGACAGGGGGCTATTCCGAGCAGTACTTC

v_gene: TRBV6-1
d_gene: -
abundance: once
j_gene: TRBJ2-7
CDR3aa: CAGRRGAAYEQYF
CDR3nt: TGTGCCGGACGACGGGGAGCAGCCTACGAGCAGTACTTC

v_gene: TRBV21-1
d_gene: -
abundance: -
j_gene: TRBJ1-5
CDR3aa: CASRTLVATWHHQPQHF
CDR3nt: TGTGCCAGCAGGACGCTGGTAGCTACATGGCATCATCAGCCCCAGCATTTT

v_gene: TRBV7-9
d_gene: TRBD1
abundance: large
j_gene: TRBJ1-1
CDR3aa: CASSFQTGMNTEAFF
CDR3nt: TGTGCCAGCAGCTTCCAGACAGGGATGAACACTGAAGCTTTCTTT

v_gene: TRBV9
d_gene: TRBD2
abundance: few
j_gene: TRBJ2-3
CDR3aa: CASSVEASGSTDTQYF
CDR3nt: TGTGCCAGCAGCGTAGAGGCTAGCGGGAGCACAGATACGCAGTATTTT

v_gene: TRBV7-2
d_gene: -
abundance: medium-sized
j_gene: TRBJ1-1
CDR3aa: CASSRGTWMNTEAFF
CDR3nt: TGTGCCAGCAGCCGCGGGACGTGGATGAACACTGAAGCTTTCTTT

v_gene: TRBV7-9
d_gene: TRBD1
abundance: -
j_gene: TRBJ2-1
CDR3aa: CASSLSGGTGGNEQFF
CDR3nt: TGTGCCAGCAGCTTGTCTGGCGGGACAGGGGGCAATGAGCAGTTCTTC

v_gene: TRBV2
d_gene: TRBD2
abundance: few
j_gene: TRBJ2-5
CDR3aa: CASSPGTSDNQETQYF
CDR3nt: TGTGCCAGCAGCCCAGGGACTAGCGATAACCAAGAGACCCAGTACTTC

v_gene: TRBV5-4
d_gene: TRBD2
abundance: -
j_gene: TRBJ2-3
CDR3aa: CASSLTSGRTDTQYF
CDR3nt: TGTGCCAGCAGCTTGACTAGCGGGAGAACAGATACGCAGTATTTT

v_gene: TRBV5-5
d_gene: TRBD1
abundance: -
j_gene: TRBJ1-2
CDR3aa: CASSLGRQGVSERYGYTF
CDR3nt: TGTGCCAGCAGCTTGGGGAGACAGGGGGTATCAGAACGGTATGGCTACACCTTC

v_gene: TRBV15
d_gene: -
abundance: -
j_gene: TRBJ1-2
CDR3aa: CATKPGHTELAGYTF
CDR3nt: TGTGCCACCAAACCGGGACATACGGAATTGGCGGGCTACACCTTC

v_gene: TRBV5-1
d_gene: -
abundance: -
j_gene: TRBJ2-7
CDR3aa: CASSLDRSYEQYF
CDR3nt: TGCGCCAGCAGCTTAGACAGATCCTACGAGCAGTACTTC

v_gene: TRBV30
d_gene: TRBD2
abundance: -
j_gene: TRBJ2-5
CDR3aa: CAWNTMNGLAGERVQETQYF
CDR3nt: TGTGCCTGGAACACTATGAACGGACTAGCGGGAGAGAGGGTCCAAGAGACCCAGTACTTC

v_gene: TRBV27
d_gene: TRBD1
abundance: medium-sized
j_gene: TRBJ1-5
CDR3aa: CASSLGQGAFQPQHF
CDR3nt: TGTGCCAGCAGTTTGGGGCAGGGGGCGTTTCAGCCCCAGCATTTT

v_gene: TRBV5-8
d_gene: -
abundance: -
j_gene: TRBJ2-3
CDR3aa: CASSLPRSRNWLGTDTQYF
CDR3nt: TGTGCCAGCAGCTTACCCCGCTCTAGAAATTGGCTCGGAACAGATACGCAGTATTTT